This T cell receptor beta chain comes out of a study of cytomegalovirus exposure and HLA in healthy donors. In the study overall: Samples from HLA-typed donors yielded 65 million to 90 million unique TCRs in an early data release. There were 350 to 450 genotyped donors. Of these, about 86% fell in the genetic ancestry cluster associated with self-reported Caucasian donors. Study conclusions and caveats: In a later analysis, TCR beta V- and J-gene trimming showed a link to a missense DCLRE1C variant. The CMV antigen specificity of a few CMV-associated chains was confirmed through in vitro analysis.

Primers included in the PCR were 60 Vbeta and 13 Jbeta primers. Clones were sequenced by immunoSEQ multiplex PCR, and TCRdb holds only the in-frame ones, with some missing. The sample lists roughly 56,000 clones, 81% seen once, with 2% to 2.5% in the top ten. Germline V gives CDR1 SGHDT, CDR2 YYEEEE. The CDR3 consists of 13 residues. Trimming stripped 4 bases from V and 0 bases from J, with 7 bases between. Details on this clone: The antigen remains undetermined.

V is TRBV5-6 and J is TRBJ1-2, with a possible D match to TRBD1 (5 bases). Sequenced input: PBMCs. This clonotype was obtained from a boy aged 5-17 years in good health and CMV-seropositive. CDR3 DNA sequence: TGTGCCAGCAGCGACAGAGCTAACTATGGCTACACCTTC. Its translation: CASSDRANYGYTF.